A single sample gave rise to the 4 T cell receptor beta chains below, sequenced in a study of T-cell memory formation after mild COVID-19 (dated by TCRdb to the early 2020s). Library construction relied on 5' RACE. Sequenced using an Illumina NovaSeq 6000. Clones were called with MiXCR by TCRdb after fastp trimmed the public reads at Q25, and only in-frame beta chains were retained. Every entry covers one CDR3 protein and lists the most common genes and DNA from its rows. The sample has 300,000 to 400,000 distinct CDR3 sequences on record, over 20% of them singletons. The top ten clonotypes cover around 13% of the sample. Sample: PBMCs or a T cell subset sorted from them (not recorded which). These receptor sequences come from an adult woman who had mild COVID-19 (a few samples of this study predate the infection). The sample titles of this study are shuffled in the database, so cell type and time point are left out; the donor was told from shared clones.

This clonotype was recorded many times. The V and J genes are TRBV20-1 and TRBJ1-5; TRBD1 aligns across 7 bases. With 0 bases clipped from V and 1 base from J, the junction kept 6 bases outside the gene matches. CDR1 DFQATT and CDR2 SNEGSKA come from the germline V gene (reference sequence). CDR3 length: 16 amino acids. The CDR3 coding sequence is TGCAGTGCTAGAGATCTAACAGGGGCGAGCAATCAGCCCCAGCATTTT. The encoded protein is CSARDLTGASNQPQHF.

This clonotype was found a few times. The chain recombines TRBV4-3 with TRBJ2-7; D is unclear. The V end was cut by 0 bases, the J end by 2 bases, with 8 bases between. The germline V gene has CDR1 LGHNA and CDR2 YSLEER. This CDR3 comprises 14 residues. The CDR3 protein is CASSQERGPYEQYF. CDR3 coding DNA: TGCGCCAGCAGCCAAGAGAGAGGTCCCTACGAGCAGTACTTC.

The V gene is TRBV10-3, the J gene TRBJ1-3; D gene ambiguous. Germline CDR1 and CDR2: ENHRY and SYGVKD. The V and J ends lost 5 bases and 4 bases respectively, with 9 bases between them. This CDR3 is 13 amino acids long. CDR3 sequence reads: CAISSSPGNTIYF. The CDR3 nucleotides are TGTGCCATCAGTTCCTCCCCCGGAAACACCATATATTTT.

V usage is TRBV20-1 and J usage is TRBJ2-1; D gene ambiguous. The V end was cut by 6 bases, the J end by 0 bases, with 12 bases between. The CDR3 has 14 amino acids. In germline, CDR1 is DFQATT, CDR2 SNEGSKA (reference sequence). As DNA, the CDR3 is TGCAGTGCCATGGTGCCCCGCTCCTACAATGAGCAGTTCTTC. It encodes CSAMVPRSYNEQFF.